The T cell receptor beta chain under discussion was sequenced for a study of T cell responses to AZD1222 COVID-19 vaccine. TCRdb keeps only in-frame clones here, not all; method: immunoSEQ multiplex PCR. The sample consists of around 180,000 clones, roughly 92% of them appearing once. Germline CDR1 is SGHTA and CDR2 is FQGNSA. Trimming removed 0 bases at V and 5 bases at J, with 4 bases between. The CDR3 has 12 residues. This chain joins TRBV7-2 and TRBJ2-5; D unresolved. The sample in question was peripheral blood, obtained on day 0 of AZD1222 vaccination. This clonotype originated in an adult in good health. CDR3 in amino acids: CASSLAGETQYF. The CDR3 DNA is TGTGCCAGCAGCTTAGCCGGCGAGACCCAGTACTTC.